This TCR beta chain was retrieved from a study of shared clonotypes between healthy human individuals. The assay was immunoSEQ multiplex PCR, and TCRdb's table has in-frame clones only and misses some. This table has around 200,000 clones, roughly 91% appearing once. V was clipped by 0 bases and J by 5 bases; unmatched bases: 8. Per the germline V gene, CDR1 is MDHEN and CDR2 is SYDVKM. The CDR3 is made up of 16 amino acids. This TCR came from a woman in her 30s in good health. V and J are TRBV28 and TRBJ2-5; TRBD2 agrees at 8 bases. The sequenced material came from naive CD4+ T cells sorted from blood. Subset here: CD45RA+ positively selected. In DNA, the CDR3 is TGTGCCAGCAGTTTATGCACGGGGGGGTTTTGCGAGACCCAGTACTTC. Translated, it gives CASSLCTGGFCETQYF. Together with reference TRBV28 and TRBJ2-5, the CDR3 gives the full variable domain: DVKVTQSSRYLVKRTGEKVFLECVQDMDHENMFWYRQDPGLGLRLIYFSYDVKMKEKGDIPEGYSVSREKKERFSLILESASTNQTSMYLCASSLCTGGFCETQYFGPGTRLLVL.